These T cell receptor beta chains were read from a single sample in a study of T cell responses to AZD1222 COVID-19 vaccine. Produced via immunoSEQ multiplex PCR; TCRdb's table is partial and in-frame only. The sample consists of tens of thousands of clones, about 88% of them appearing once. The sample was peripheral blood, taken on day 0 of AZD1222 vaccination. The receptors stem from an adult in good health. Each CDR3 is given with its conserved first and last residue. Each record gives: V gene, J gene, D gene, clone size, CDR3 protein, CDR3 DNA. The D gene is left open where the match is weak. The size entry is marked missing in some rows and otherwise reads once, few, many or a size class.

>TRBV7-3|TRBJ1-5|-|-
CASSPDASHGQPQHF
TGTGCCAGCAGCCCTGACGCATCACACGGTCAGCCCCAGCATTTT
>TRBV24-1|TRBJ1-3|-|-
CATSGQVSSGNTIYF
TGTGCCACCAGTGGACAGGTTAGCTCTGGAAACACCATATATTTT
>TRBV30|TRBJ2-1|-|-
CAWSAGAGYNEQFF
TGTGCCTGGAGTGCGGGAGCCGGCTACAATGAGCAGTTCTTC
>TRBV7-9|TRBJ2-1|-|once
CASSDLGEQFF
TGTGCCAGCAGCGACCTGGGTGAGCAGTTCTTC
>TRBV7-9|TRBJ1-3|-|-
CASSPGQGDTIYF
TGTGCCAGCAGCCCGGGGCAGGGCGACACCATATATTTT
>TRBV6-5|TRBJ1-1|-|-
CASSVTGPNTEAFF
TGTGCCAGCAGCGTGACGGGCCCGAACACTGAAGCTTTCTTT
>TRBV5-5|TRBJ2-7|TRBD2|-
CASSLGEREGSYF
TGTGCCAGCAGCTTGGGGGAGCGGGAGGGTTCGTACTTC
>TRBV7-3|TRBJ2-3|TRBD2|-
CASSPVAGYTDTQYF
TGTGCCAGCAGTCCGGTAGCGGGGTACACAGATACGCAGTATTTT
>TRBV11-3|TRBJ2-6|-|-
CASSSFFGGANVLTF
TGTGCCAGCAGCTCCTTCTTCGGCGGGGCCAACGTCCTGACTTTC
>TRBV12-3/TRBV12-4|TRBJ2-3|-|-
CASSSLADTQYF
TGTGCCAGCAGTTCCTTAGCGGATACGCAGTATTTT
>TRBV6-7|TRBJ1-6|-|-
CASSPRPEGVAIRFSGPLHF
TGTGCCAGCAGTCCCAGACCTGAGGGGGTGGCTATTCGATTTAGTGGACCCCTCCACTTT
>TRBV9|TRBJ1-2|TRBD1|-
CASSVAGGYGYTF
TGTGCCAGCAGCGTAGCAGGGGGCTATGGCTACACCTTC
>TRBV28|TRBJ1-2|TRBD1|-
CASSTGQDYGYTF
TGTGCCAGCAGTACCGGACAGGACTATGGCTACACCTTC
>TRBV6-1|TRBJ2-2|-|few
CASSEQRGRELFF
TGTGCCAGCAGTGAACAGCGCGGAAGGGAGCTGTTTTTT
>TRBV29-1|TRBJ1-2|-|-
CSVESGDNYGYTF
TGCAGCGTTGAATCAGGGGATAACTATGGCTACACCTTC
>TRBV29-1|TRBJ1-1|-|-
CSVEFHGVDTEAFF
TGCAGCGTTGAATTTCACGGGGTGGACACTGAAGCTTTCTTT
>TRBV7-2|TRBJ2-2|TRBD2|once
CASSTGLAGGSSDTGELFF
TGTGCCAGCAGCACGGGACTAGCGGGGGGGTCTAGTGACACCGGGGAGCTGTTTTTT
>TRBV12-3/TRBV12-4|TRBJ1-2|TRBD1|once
CASSKQGALGYTF
TGTGCCAGCAGTAAACAGGGGGCGCTGGGCTACACCTTC
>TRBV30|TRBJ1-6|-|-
CAWSSWGNSPLHF
TGTGCCTGGAGTTCTTGGGGCAATTCACCCCTCCACTTT
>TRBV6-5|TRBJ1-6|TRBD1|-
CASSYSTQGRNSPLHF
TGTGCCAGCAGTTACTCGACACAGGGGAGGAACTCACCCCTCCACTTT
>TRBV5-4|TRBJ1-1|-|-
CASSFPGAIEAFF
TGTGCCAGCAGCTTCCCGGGGGCGATTGAAGCTTTCTTT
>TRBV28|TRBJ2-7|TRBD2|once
CASSPRGGSYEQYF
TGTGCCAGCAGTCCCCGGGGGGGGTCCTACGAGCAGTACTTC